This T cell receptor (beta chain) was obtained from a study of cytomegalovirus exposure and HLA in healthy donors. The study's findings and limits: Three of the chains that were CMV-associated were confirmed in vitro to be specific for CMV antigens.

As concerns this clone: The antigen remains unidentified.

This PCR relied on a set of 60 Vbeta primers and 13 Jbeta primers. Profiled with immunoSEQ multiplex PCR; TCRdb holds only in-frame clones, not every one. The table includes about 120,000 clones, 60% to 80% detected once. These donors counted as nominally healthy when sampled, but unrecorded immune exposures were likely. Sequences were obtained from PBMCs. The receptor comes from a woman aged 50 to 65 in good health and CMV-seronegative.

The CDR3 DNA follows: TGTGCCATCAGTGAAAGTGGGACAGGGCACTACGAGCAGTACTTC. It specifies CAISESGTGHYEQYF. The chain uses TRBV10-3 and TRBJ2-5; 9 bases fit TRBD1. The DNA end is more similar to TRBJ2-7, so the J call may be wrong. Per germline, CDR1 ENHRY and CDR2 SYGVKD. There are 15 residues in the CDR3.